This T cell receptor (beta chain) was observed in a study of blood T cell repertoires in COVID-19. For the study at large: Sites in the United States, Italy and Spain provided acute and convalescent COVID-19 samples. The cDNA or gDNA used as material had been derived from T cells, B-cell-depleted T cells, or PBMCs.

This CDR3 comprises 12 residues. Germline V CDR1 and CDR2: MNHEY, SVGAGI. V was cut by 7 bases and J by 7 bases, with 14 bases left in between. Original methodology: Amplification with reference gene primers provided the estimates of nucleated cell counts. TCRdb's table, derived via immunoSEQ multiplex PCR, lists solely in-frame clones and lacks some. For V, J and clone size, that table is used; D and trimming come from the DNA. Counted here are more than 75,000 clones, around 88% occurring once; the ten biggest clones make up around 8%. This TCR was recovered from a man aged 30 to 39 with acute or convalescent COVID-19. The sample consisted of peripheral blood. V and J are TRBV6-5 and TRBJ2-7; TRBD1 might be the D (6 bases). The CDR3 spells CASTGDTGEQYF. Here the CDR3 DNA reads TGTGCCAGCACAGGGGATACAGGGGAGCAGTACTTC.